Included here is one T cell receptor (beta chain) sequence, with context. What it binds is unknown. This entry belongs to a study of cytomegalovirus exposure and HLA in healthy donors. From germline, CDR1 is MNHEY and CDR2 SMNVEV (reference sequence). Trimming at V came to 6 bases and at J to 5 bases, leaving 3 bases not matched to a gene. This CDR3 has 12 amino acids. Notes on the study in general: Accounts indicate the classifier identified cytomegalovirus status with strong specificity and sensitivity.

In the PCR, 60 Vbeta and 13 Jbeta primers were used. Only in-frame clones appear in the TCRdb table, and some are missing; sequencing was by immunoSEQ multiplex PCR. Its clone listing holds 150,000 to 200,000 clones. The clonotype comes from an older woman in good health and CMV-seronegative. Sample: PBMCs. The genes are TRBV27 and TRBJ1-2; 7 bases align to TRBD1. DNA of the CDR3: TGTGCCAGCAGAGAGACAGGGTATGGCTACACCTTC. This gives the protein CASRETGYGYTF.